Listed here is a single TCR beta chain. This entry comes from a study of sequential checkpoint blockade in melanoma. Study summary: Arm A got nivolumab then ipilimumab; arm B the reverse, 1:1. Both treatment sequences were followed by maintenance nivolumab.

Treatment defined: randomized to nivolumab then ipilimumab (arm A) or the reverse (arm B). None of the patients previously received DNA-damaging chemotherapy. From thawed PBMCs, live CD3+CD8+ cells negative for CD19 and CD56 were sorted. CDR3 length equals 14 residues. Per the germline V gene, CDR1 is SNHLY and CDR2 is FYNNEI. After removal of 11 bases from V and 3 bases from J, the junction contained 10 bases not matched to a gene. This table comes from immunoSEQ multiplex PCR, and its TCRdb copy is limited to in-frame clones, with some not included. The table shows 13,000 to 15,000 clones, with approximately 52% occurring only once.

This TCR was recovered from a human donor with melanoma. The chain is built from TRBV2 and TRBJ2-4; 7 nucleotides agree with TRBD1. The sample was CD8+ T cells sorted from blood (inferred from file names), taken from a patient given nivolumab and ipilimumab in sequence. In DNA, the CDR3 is TGTGCCGGCGCAGAAGGGGGCGGCAAAAACATTCAGTACTTC. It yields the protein CAGAEGGGKNIQYF.